The clone carrying this TCR beta chain was counted between two and nine times. The antigen remains undetermined. This entry comes from a study of T cells in Graves' hyperthyroidism and ophthalmopathy. Study at large: Upon initial diagnosis and before any treatment, peripheral blood was collected.

From germline, CDR1 is LGHNA and CDR2 YSLEER. The CDR3 has 20 residues. The V end lost 0 bases, the J end lost 0 bases, and 20 bases lay between the germline ends. In patients aged 18 to 65, hyperthyroidism was newly diagnosed, with duration under 2 months. The study collected blood at first hyperthyroidism diagnosis, before any ophthalmopathy symptoms arose. From RNA transcripts, TCR beta CDR3 regions were amplified. The HTBI primer set served for first-round RT-PCR of the TCR CDR3. TCRdb passed the multiplex PCR reads through MiXCR, listing each CDR3 protein once. The sample carries 250,000 to 300,000 distinct CDR3 sequences, approximately 12% recorded once. Study-wide results and caveats: The model anticipated ophthalmopathy a median around six months pre-onset.

The sample was blood. The gene calls are TRBV4-3 and TRBJ1-4; maybe TRBD1 (5 bases). This receptor was obtained from a woman in her 30s with Graves' hyperthyroidism that later progressed to Graves' ophthalmopathy. The CDR3 DNA reads TGCGCCAGCAGCCAAGATTATTTGGGACGGCTTGTTGCAACTAATGAAAAACTGTTTTTT. The encoded protein is CASSQDYLGRLVATNEKLFF.